The 30 T cell receptor beta chains presented below share a single source sample, sequenced in a study of immune evolution from preneoplasia to lung adenocarcinoma. Using immunoSEQ multiplex PCR, the repertoire was profiled, and TCRdb retains in-frame clones only, with some absent. The table has several thousand clones, 80% to 90% seen once. The material sequenced was FFPE minimally invasive lung adenocarcinoma tissue. All receptors derive from a person aged 70 to 80 with lung adenocarcinoma.

Only a few counts were recorded for this clone. The genes are TRBV18 and TRBJ2-1; TRBD2 agrees at 10 bases. The V segment lost 4 bases and the J segment 2 bases; nucleotides outside the gene matches: 5. Germline CDR1 reads KGHSH; CDR2 reads LQKENI. The length of the CDR3 is 16 residues. For the CDR3, the DNA is TGTGCCAGCTCACTACTAGCGGGGAACGCCTACAATGAGCAGTTCTTC. This translates into CASSLLAGNAYNEQFF. The full variable domain, with the rest looked up from reference TRBV18 and TRBJ2-1, is NAGVMQNPRHLVRRRGQEARLRCSPMKGHSHVYWYRQLPEEGLKFMVYLQKENIIDESGMPKERFSAEFPKEGPSILRIQQVVRGDSAAYFCASSLLAGNAYNEQFFGPGTRLTVL.

The CDR3 region has the DNA TGTGCCAGCAGCAAAGCCCTGGACAGGCCCGTGGGCTACACCTTC. Translated: CASSKALDRPVGYTF. The gene calls are TRBV21-1 and TRBJ1-2; TRBD1, the table's D call, was not compared with the DNA. TRBV21-1 is a pseudogene segment. The CDR3 covers 15 residues.

This clone was seen once. V usage is TRBV27 and J usage is TRBJ1-2; D is unresolved. Germline V gene lookup returns CDR1 MNHEY and CDR2 SMNVEV (reference sequence). Trimming shortened V by 3 bases and J by 1 base, and 6 bases separated the two germline ends. This CDR3 comprises 13 residues. CDR3 DNA sequence: TGTGCCAGCAGTTTGAAATATAACTATGGCTACACCTTC. The encoded protein is CASSLKYNYGYTF.

The chain combines TRBV7-2 with TRBJ2-7, with 7 bases matching TRBD1. J lost 0 bases, V lost 2 bases, and 4 bases had no gene match. The CDR3 is 15 amino acids. The germline V gene has CDR1 SGHTA and CDR2 FQGNSA. CDR3 in amino acids: CASSLRQGVSYEQYF. The CDR3 nucleotides read TGTGCCAGCAGCTTAAGGCAGGGGGTCTCCTACGAGCAGTACTTC.

Only a few counts were recorded for this clone. The rearrangement links TRBV10-3 to TRBJ1-1, with 7 bases matching TRBD1. V gave up 7 bases and J gave up 11 bases; unmatched junction bases: 7. CDR3 length: 11 residues. Germline values: CDR1 ENHRY, CDR2 SYGVKD. This chain's CDR3 is CAIKARGPAFF. Here the CDR3 DNA reads TGTGCCATCAAGGCGAGGGGGCCGGCTTTCTTT.

The J gene is TRBJ2-1, the V gene TRBV6-5; D is possibly TRBD1 (6 bases). V shed 6 bases and J shed 0 bases, with 12 bases lying between them. The CDR3 contains 15 residues. Germline assignment: CDR1 MNHEY and CDR2 SVGAGI. The CDR3 here is CASRQQGGSYNEQFF. In nucleotides, the CDR3 is TGTGCCAGCAGGCAACAGGGCGGCTCCTACAATGAGCAGTTCTTC.

The chain recombines TRBV2 with TRBJ1-1; D uncertain. Germline lookup yields CDR1 SNHLY and CDR2 FYNNEI. The germline V and J ends were trimmed by 0 bases and 2 bases, with 7 bases remaining between them. This CDR3 is built from 14 residues. The CDR3 DNA is TGTGCCAGCAGTGAAGCCAGGTTTAACACTGAAGCTTTCTTT. Protein product: CASSEARFNTEAFF.

This clone has just one count. The chain employs TRBV5-1 and TRBJ2-2; the D is unclear. With 0 bases removed from V and 2 bases from J, the gap between germline ends came to 11 bases. The CDR3 extends over 16 amino acids. The V gene's germline CDR1 is SGHRS and CDR2 YFSETQ. The CDR3 nucleotides read TGCGCCAGCAGCTTGGCCCACCGATCCAACACCGGGGAGCTGTTTTTT. This encodes CASSLAHRSNTGELFF.

In its sample, this clone was seen once. This chain connects TRBV28 to TRBJ1-2; tentatively, D is TRBD1 (6 bases). Trimming cost V 3 bases and J 4 bases, with 21 bases left between them. Germline lookup yields CDR1 MDHEN and CDR2 SYDVKM. The CDR3 consists of 17 residues. In nucleotides, the CDR3 is TGTGCCAGCAGTTTGTTTAGAGGGGGGCGCTCTGGCTATGGCTACACCTTC. Its translation is CASSLFRGGRSGYGYTF.

This clone was counted once. The chain links TRBV5-1 to TRBJ1-6, with TRBD1 matching 8 bases. Germline CDR1 SGHRS, CDR2 YFSETQ. The CDR3 is 15 residues long. J lost 9 bases, V lost 4 bases, and 9 bases had no gene match. The CDR3 DNA follows: TGCGCCAGCAGCCCCGGACAGGGAGGGGGTTCACCCCTCCACTTT. It codes for CASSPGQGGGSPLHF.

This chain joins TRBV2 and TRBJ1-2; TRBD1 matches 7 bases. The CDR3 is 11 amino acids. Germline values: CDR1 SNHLY, CDR2 FYNNEI. The V and J ends lost 8 bases and 8 bases, in that order; junction bases with no gene match: 5. The chain's CDR3 is CASDRAEGYTF. CDR3 nucleotides: TGTGCCAGCGACAGGGCCGAGGGCTACACCTTC.

This clone was seen just once. The rearrangement uses TRBV6-1 and TRBJ1-2; 7 nucleotides line up with TRBD1. The ends lost 6 bases at V and 5 bases at J; junction bases unmatched: 6. The CDR3 consists of 13 residues. CDR1 is MNHNS and CDR2 is SASEGT in the germline V gene. CDR3 nucleotides: TGTGCCAGCAGCCCCGACAGGGTATATGGCTACACCTTC. Translated: CASSPDRVYGYTF.

This chain connects TRBV19 to TRBJ1-1; 8 positions agree with TRBD1. CDR1 and CDR2 (germline): LNHDA, SQIVND (reference sequence). The CDR3 length is 16 residues. Germline trimming cut 6 bases from V and 1 base from J; bases unmatched to any gene: 10. CDR3 sequence (DNA): TGTGCCAGTAGGAACCGACAGGGGAACCAGAACACTGAAGCTTTCTTT. Amino acids: CASRNRQGNQNTEAFF. Variable domain in full (rest from reference TRBV19 and TRBJ1-1): DGGITQSPKYLFRKEGQNVTLSCEQNLNHDAMYWYRQDPGQGLRLIYYSQIVNDFQKGDIAEGYSVSREKKESFPLTVTSAQKNPTAFYLCASRNRQGNQNTEAFFGQGTRLTVV.

CDR3 nucleotide sequence: TGTGCCAGCAGCTTAGCTGGACAGGTGGGGTATGGCTACACCTTC. Amino acids: CASSLAGQVGYGYTF. J is TRBJ1-2 and V is TRBV7-8, with 7 bases aligning to TRBD1. Per the germline V gene, CDR1 is SGHVS and CDR2 is FQNEAQ. J lost 5 bases, V lost 0 bases, and 6 bases had no gene match. The CDR3 has 15 residues. Complete variable domain (other parts from reference TRBV7-8 and TRBJ1-2): GAGVSQSPRYKVAKRGQDVALRCDPISGHVSLFWYQQALGQGPEFLTYFQNEAQLDKSGLPSDRFFAERPEGSVSTLKIQRTQQEDSAVYLCASSLAGQVGYGYTFGSGTRLTVV.

The V gene is TRBV6-5, the J gene TRBJ2-7; TRBD1 might be the D (5 bases). Germline V gene lookup returns CDR1 MNHEY and CDR2 SVGAGI. V shed 2 bases and J shed 4 bases, with 12 bases lying between them. The CDR3 covers 14 residues. The CDR3: CASSYLDRLYEQYF. The DNA of the CDR3 is TGTGCCAGCAGTTACCTCGACAGATTATACGAGCAGTACTTC.

The rearrangement links TRBV7-3 to TRBJ2-3, with D possibly being TRBD2 (6 bases). This CDR3 contains 15 residues. V was pared by 3 bases and J by 4 bases, with 14 bases between. Germline loops: CDR1 SGHTA, CDR2 FQGTGA. CDR3 nucleotides: TGTGCCAGCAGCTTCGTTGGAGGGCAGGCAGATACGCAGTATTTT. Translating it yields CASSFVGGQADTQYF.

This chain connects TRBV30 to TRBJ1-1; D uncertain. Trimming pared 5 bases from V and 1 base from J, leaving 11 bases between. CDR3 length equals 13 residues. Per germline, CDR1 GTSNPN and CDR2 SVGIG (reference sequence). The CDR3 protein is CAWGLSPNTEAFF. The CDR3 DNA reads as TGTGCCTGGGGCCTTTCCCCGAACACTGAAGCTTTCTTT.

V usage is TRBV6-5 and J usage is TRBJ1-1; tentatively, D is TRBD1 (5 bases). V was cut by 8 bases and J by 4 bases, with 14 bases left in between. Looked up from germline, CDR1 is MNHEY and CDR2 is SVGAGI. CDR3 length: 13 amino acids. As DNA, the CDR3 is TGTGCCAGCTGGACGGCGGGGGGCACTGAAGCTTTCTTT. Its translation is CASWTAGGTEAFF.

The CDR3 DNA sequence: TGTGCCTGGAGCCCCTTTTCGGCGACAGGCCACGAGCAGTACTTC. Protein sequence: CAWSPFSATGHEQYF. The chain carries TRBV30 and TRBJ2-7; tentative D call: TRBD1 (6 bases). The CDR3 contains 15 residues. V was pared by 3 bases and J by 5 bases, with 20 bases between. Germline-derived CDR1 and CDR2 are GTSNPN and SVGIG (reference sequence).

In its sample, this clone was seen once. The rearrangement joins TRBV4-1 to TRBJ2-6; D is unresolved. V was shortened by 4 bases and J by 1 base, with 17 bases between the two germline ends. Germline V gene data show CDR1 as MGHRA and CDR2 as YSYEKL. This CDR3 has 18 amino acids. Here the CDR3 reads CASSRTWVSASGANVLTF. CDR3 coding DNA: TGCGCCAGCAGCCGTACTTGGGTGTCGGCTTCTGGGGCCAACGTCCTGACTTTC.

The V gene is TRBV2, the J gene TRBJ1-1; D is unclear. The CDR3 contains 12 residues. Germline V gene data show CDR1 as SNHLY and CDR2 as FYNNEI. V was pared by 7 bases and J by 3 bases, with 9 bases between. CDR3 coding DNA: TGTGCCAGCAAGATCGGCTACACTGAAGCTTTCTTT. This gives the protein CASKIGYTEAFF.

This clone is a singleton in its sample. This chain uses TRBV7-2 with TRBJ2-1; TRBD1 matches at 7 bases. From germline, CDR1 is SGHTA and CDR2 FQGNSA. The CDR3 extends over 15 amino acids. The trim removed 5 bases at V and 2 bases at J, leaving 6 bases unmatched. The CDR3, as DNA: TGTGCCAGCAGCAAGACAGGGTTCACCTACAATGAGCAGTTCTTC. It encodes CASSKTGFTYNEQFF.

The J gene is TRBJ1-5, the V gene TRBV4-1, with no clear D. Germline values: CDR1 MGHRA, CDR2 YSYEKL. Deletions cut 0 bases from V and 1 base from J, with 4 bases between. This CDR3 spans 14 amino acids. CDR3 in amino acids: CASSQDGSNQPQHF. DNA for the CDR3: TGCGCCAGCAGCCAAGACGGGAGCAATCAGCCCCAGCATTTT.

This clone was seen a handful of times. The CDR3 DNA follows: TGTGCCTGGAGTGTAGGAGGGAAAAATCAGCCCCAGCATTTT. Protein product: CAWSVGGKNQPQHF. The chain employs TRBV30 and TRBJ1-5; no clear D. This CDR3 has 14 amino acids. Trimming removed 0 bases from V and 4 bases from J, with 10 bases in between. From germline, CDR1 is GTSNPN and CDR2 SVGIG (reference sequence).

The chain couples TRBV11-2 to TRBJ2-6; a weak D match, TRBD2 (5 bases). There are 17 residues in the CDR3. With 5 bases removed from V and 0 bases from J, the gap between germline ends came to 14 bases. The germline gives CDR1 SGHAT, CDR2 FQNNGV. CDR3 DNA: TGTGCCAGCAGCCCCGGGGAGCTATCCTCTGGGGCCAACGTCCTGACTTTC. This encodes CASSPGELSSGANVLTF.

The chain carries TRBV28 and TRBJ1-4, with D possibly TRBD1 on 5 matching bases. Trimming took 6 bases from V and 8 from J, leaving 13 bases between them. Germline CDR1 MDHEN, CDR2 SYDVKM. The length of the CDR3 is 13 residues. In nucleotides, the CDR3 is TGTGCCAGCAGCCTGGGCTGGGGGGAAAAACTGTTTTTT. Translation: CASSLGWGEKLFF.

V and J are TRBV5-6 and TRBJ2-1; D ambiguous. This CDR3 is 14 amino acids long. Germline values: CDR1 SGHDT, CDR2 YYEEEE. The ends were cut back, 1 base at V and 8 bases at J, with 13 bases in the middle. The CDR3 bases are TGTGCCAGCAGCTTGCGAATGGGTCCCGATGAGCAGTTCTTC. This codes for CASSLRMGPDEQFF.

The rearrangement uses TRBV2 and TRBJ1-5, with 7 bases aligning to TRBD1. This CDR3 has 14 residues. Trimming cost V 6 bases and J 6 bases; bases outside gene matches: 8. CDR1 is SNHLY and CDR2 is FYNNEI in the germline V gene. The CDR3 bases are TGTGCCAGCAGCGCGACAGGGAAGATTCAGCCCCAGCATTTT. Its protein is CASSATGKIQPQHF.

The chain is built from TRBV4-1 and TRBJ1-5; the D gene is possibly TRBD1 (6 bases). Trimming left V 0 bases short and J 6 bases short, with 6 bases between. This CDR3 has 13 residues. Germline values: CDR1 MGHRA, CDR2 YSYEKL. In DNA, the CDR3 is TGCGCCAGCAGCCAAGACAGGGGTCAGCCCCAGCATTTT. Its protein product is CASSQDRGQPQHF.

The sample holds a few counts of this clone. The V and J genes are TRBV15 and TRBJ2-5, with D uncertain. CDR1 and CDR2 (germline): LNHNV, YYDKDF (reference sequence). The CDR3 loop spans 14 amino acids. V gave up 0 bases and J gave up 7 bases, with 12 bases separating them. The DNA for the CDR3 is TGTGCCACCAGCAGAGATAGGGTAGACCGGACCCAGTACTTC. Amino acids: CATSRDRVDRTQYF.